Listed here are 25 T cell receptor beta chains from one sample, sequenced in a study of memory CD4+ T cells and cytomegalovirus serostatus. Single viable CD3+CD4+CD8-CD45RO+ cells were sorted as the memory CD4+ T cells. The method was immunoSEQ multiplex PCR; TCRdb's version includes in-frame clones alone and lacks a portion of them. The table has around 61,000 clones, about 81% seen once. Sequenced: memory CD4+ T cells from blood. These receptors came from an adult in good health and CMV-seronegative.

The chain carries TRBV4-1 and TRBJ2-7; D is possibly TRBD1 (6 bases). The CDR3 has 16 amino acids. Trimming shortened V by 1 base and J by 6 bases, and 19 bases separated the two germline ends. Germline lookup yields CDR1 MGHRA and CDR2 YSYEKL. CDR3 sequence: CASSQARGRGWGEQYF. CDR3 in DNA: TGCGCCAGCAGCCAAGCCCGGGGCAGGGGATGGGGCGAGCAGTACTTC.

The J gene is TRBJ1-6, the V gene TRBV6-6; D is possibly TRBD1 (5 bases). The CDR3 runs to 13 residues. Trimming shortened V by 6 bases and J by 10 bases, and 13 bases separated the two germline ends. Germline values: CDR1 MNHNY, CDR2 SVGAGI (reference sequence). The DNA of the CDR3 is TGTGCCAGCAGCCTTGGGGGGGTCTCACCCCTCCACTTT. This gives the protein CASSLGGVSPLHF.

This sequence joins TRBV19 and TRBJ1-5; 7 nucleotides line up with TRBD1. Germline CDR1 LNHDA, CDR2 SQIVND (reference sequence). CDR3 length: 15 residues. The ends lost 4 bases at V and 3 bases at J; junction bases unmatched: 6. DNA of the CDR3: TGTGCCAGTAGTAGGGGGACAGTAGCCAATCAGCCCCAGCATTTT. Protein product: CASSRGTVANQPQHF.

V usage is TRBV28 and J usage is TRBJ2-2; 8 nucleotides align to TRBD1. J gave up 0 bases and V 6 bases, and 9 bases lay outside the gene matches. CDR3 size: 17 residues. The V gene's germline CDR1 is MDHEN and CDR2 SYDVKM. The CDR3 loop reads CASSPRPGQANTGELFF. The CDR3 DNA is TGTGCCAGCAGCCCCAGGCCGGGACAGGCGAACACCGGGGAGCTGTTTTTT.

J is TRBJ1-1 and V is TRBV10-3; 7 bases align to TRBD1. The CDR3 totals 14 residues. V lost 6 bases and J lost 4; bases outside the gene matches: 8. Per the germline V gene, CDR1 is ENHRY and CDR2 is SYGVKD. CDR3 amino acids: CAIRGDRAGTEAFF. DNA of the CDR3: TGTGCCATCAGAGGCGACAGGGCGGGCACTGAAGCTTTCTTT.

The CDR3 loop is CGGTPNYNEQFF. The CDR3 DNA follows: TGCGGAGGGACTCCTAACTACAATGAGCAGTTCTTC. The chain uses TRBV29-1 and TRBJ2-1, with TRBD2 as a possible D gene (6 bases). Looked up from germline, CDR1 is SQVTM and CDR2 is ANQGSEA. The CDR3 has 12 residues.

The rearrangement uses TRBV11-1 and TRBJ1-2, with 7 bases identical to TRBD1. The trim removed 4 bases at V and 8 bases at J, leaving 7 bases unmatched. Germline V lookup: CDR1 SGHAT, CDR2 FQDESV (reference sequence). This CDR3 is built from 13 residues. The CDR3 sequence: CASSSRGTVGYTF. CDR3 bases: TGTGCCAGCAGCTCCAGGGGGACAGTGGGCTACACCTTC.

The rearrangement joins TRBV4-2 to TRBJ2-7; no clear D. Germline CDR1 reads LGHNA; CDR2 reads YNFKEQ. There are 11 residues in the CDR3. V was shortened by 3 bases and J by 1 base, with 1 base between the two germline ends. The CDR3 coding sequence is TGTGCCAGCAGCCATTCCTACGAGCAGTACTTC. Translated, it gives CASSHSYEQYF.

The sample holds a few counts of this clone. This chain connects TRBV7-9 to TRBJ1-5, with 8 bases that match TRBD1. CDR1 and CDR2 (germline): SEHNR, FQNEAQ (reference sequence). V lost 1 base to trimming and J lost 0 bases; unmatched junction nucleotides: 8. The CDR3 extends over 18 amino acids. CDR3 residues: CASSLGGTGSRSNQPQHF. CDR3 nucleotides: TGTGCCAGCAGCTTAGGTGGGACAGGTAGCCGTAGCAATCAGCCCCAGCATTTT.

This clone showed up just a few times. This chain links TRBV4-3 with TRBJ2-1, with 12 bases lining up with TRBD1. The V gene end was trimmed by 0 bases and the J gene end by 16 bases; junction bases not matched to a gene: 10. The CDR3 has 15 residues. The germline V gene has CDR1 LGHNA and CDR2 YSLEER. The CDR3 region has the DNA TGCGCCAGCAGCCAAGATGGGACAGGGGGCAGGCAATTCTTCTTC. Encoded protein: CASSQDGTGGRQFFF.

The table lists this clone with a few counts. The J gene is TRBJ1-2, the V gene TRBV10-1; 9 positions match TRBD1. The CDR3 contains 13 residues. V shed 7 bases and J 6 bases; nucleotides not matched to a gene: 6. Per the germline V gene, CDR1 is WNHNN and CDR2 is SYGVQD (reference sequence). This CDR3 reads CASNTGGGNGYTF. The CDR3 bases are TGCGCCAGCAACACAGGGGGCGGAAATGGCTACACCTTC.

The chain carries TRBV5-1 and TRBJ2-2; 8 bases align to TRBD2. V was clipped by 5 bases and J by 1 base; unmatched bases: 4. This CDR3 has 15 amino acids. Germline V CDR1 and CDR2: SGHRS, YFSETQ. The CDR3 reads CASRASGGNTGELFF. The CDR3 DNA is TGCGCCAGCAGGGCCAGCGGGGGGAACACCGGGGAGCTGTTTTTT.

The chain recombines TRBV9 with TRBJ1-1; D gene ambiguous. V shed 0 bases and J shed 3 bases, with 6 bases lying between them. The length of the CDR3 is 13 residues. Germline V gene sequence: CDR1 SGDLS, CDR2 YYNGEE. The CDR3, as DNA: TGTGCCAGCAGCGTAGGTCCGGACACTGAAGCTTTCTTT. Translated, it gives CASSVGPDTEAFF.

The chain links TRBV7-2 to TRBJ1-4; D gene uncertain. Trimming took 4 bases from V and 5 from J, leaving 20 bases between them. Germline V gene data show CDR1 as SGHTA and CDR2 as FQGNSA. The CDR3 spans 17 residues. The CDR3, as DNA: TGTGCCAGCAGCTCGTCCTGGTACAGAACACCAAATGAAAAACTGTTTTTT. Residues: CASSSSWYRTPNEKLFF.

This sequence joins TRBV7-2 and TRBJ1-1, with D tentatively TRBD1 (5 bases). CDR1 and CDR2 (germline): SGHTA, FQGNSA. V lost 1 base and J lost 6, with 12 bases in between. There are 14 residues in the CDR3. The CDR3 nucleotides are TGTGCCAGCAGCTTAGAGAGGACAAGCGCTGAAGCTTTCTTT. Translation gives CASSLERTSAEAFF. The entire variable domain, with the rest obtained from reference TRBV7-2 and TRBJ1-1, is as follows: GAGVSQSPSNKVTEKGKDVELRCDPISGHTALYWYRQSLGQGLEFLIYFQGNSAPDKSGLPSDRFSAERTGGSVSTLTIQRTQQEDSAVYLCASSLERTSAEAFFGQGTRLTVV.

CDR3 DNA: TGTGCCAGCAGCTCTACCCTCACAGGGGGCGAGCAGTACTTC. It codes for CASSSTLTGGEQYF. The chain combines TRBV5-5 with TRBJ2-7; 8 bases match TRBD1. Per the germline V gene, CDR1 is SGHKS and CDR2 is YYEKEE (reference sequence). The CDR3 length is 14 residues. Unmatched junction bases numbered 8, after V lost 3 bases and J lost 6 bases.

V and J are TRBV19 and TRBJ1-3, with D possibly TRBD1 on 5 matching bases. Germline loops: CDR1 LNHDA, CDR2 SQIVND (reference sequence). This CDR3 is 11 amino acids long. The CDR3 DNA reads TGTCTAACACGGGACGGAAACACCATATATTTT. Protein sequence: CLTRDGNTIYF. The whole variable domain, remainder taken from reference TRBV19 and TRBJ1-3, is DGGITQSPKYLFRKEGQNVTLSCEQNLNHDAMYWYRQDPGQGLRLIYYSQIVNDFQKGDIAEGYSVSREKKESFPLTVTSAQKNPTAFYLCLTRDGNTIYFGEGSWLTVV.

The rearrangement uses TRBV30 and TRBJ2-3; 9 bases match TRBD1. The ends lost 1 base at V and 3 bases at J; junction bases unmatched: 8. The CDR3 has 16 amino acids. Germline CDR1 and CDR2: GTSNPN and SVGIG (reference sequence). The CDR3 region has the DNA TGTGCCTGGAGTGGTAAAGACAGGGGGAGGACAGATACGCAGTATTTT. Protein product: CAWSGKDRGRTDTQYF. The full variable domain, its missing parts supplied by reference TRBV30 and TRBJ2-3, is SQTIHQWPATLVQPVGSPLSLECTVEGTSNPNLYWYRQAAGRGLQLLFYSVGIGQISSEVPQNLSASRPQDRQFILSSKKLLLSDSGFYLCAWSGKDRGRTDTQYFGPGTRLTVL.

CDR3 sequence: CASRGLAGGTTDTQYF. CDR3 sequence (DNA): TGCGCCAGCCGGGGACTAGCGGGGGGTACGACAGATACGCAGTATTTT. This chain links TRBV5-1 with TRBJ2-3; 15 bases are a match to TRBD2. Per the germline V gene, CDR1 is SGHRS and CDR2 is YFSETQ. This CDR3 region has 16 residues. J lost 3 bases, V lost 7 bases, and 6 bases had no gene match.

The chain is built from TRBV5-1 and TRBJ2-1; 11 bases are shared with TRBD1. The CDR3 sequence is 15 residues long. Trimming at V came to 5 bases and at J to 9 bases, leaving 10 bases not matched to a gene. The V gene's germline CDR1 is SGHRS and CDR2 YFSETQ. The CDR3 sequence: CASRTGTGGFGEQFF. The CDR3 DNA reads TGCGCCAGCAGGACCGGGACAGGGGGATTCGGTGAGCAGTTCTTC. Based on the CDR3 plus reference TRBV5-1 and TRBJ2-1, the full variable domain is KAGVTQTPRYLIKTRGQQVTLSCSPISGHRSVSWYQQTPGQGLQFLFEYFSETQRNKGNFPGRFSGRQFSNSRSEMNVSTLELGDSALYLCASRTGTGGFGEQFFGPGTRLTVL.

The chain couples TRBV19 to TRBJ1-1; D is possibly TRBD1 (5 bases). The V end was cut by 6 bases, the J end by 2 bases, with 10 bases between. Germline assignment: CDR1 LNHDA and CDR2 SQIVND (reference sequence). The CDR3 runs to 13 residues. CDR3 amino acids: CASSTTVNTEAFF. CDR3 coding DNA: TGTGCCAGTAGCACGACAGTTAACACTGAAGCTTTCTTT.

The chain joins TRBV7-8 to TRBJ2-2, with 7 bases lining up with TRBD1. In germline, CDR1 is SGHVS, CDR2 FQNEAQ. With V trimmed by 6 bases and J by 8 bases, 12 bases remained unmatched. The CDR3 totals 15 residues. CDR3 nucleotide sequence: TGTGCCAGCAGTTCTCAGACAGGGTTCGGGGGGGAGCTGTTTTTT. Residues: CASSSQTGFGGELFF. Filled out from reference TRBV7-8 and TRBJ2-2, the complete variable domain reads GAGVSQSPRYKVAKRGQDVALRCDPISGHVSLFWYQQALGQGPEFLTYFQNEAQLDKSGLPSDRFFAERPEGSVSTLKIQRTQQEDSAVYLCASSSQTGFGGELFFGEGSRLTVL.

CDR3: CASSPWGGAGDTQYF. As DNA, the CDR3 is TGTGCCAGCAGCCCCTGGGGGGGGGCCGGAGATACGCAGTATTTT. The V gene is TRBV7-2, the J gene TRBJ2-3; D perhaps matches TRBD2 (7 bases). Trimming pared 5 bases from V and 5 bases from J, leaving 17 bases between. Germline CDR1 is SGHTA and CDR2 is FQGNSA. The CDR3 consists of 15 residues.

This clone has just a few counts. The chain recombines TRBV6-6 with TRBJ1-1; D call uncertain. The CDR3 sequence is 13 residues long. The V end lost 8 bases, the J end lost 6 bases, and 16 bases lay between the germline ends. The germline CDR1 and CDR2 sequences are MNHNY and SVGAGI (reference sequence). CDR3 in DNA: TGTGCCAGCGTCCCAACGTGGCAGTCTGAAGCTTTCTTT. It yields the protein CASVPTWQSEAFF.

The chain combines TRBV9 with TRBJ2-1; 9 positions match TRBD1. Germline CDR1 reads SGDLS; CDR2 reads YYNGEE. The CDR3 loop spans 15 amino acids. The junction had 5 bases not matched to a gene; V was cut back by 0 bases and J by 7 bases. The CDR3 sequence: CASSVATGGKNEQFF. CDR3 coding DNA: TGTGCCAGCAGCGTAGCGACAGGGGGTAAAAATGAGCAGTTCTTC.